The present T cell receptor (beta chain) was sequenced within a study of T-cell reconstitution after alpha-beta-depleted transplantation in children. For TCRbeta, the library was prepared with unique molecular identifiers. A single record per CDR3 protein comes from TCRdb applying MiXCR to the PCR reads. This table has some 600,000 distinct CDR3 sequences, roughly 15% appearing once. Losses at the gene ends were 6 bases for V and 2 bases for J; bases not matched to a gene: 3. The CDR3 runs 14 residues. The germline V gene has CDR1 LNHNV and CDR2 YYDKDF (reference sequence). Sequenced material: PBMCs from the stem cell graft donor, taken from the stem cell graft. The receptor was isolated from a human donor who donated a stem cell graft to a child with acute myeloid leukemia. J is TRBJ2-3 and V is TRBV15, with TRBD2 identical over 9 bases. The CDR3 loop is CATSIAGDTDTQYF. For the CDR3, the DNA is TGTGCCACCAGTATAGCGGGGGACACAGATACGCAGTATTTT.